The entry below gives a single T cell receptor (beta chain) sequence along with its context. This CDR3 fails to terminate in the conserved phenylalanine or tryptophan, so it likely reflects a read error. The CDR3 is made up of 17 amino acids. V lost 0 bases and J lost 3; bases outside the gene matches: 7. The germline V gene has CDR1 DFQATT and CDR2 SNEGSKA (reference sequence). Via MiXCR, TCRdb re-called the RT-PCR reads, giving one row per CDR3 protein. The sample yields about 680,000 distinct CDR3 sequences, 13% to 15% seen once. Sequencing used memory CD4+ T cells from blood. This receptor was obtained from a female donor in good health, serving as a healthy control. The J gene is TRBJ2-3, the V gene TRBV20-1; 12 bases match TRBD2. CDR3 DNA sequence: TGCAGTGCTAGAGATGTGGTAACTAGCGGGAGGACAGATACGCAGTATTAT. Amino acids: CSARDVVTSGRTDTQYY.